The 11 T cell receptor beta chains below were found in one sample sequenced in a study of T cell changes during pregnancy in multiple sclerosis. The method was immunoSEQ multiplex PCR; TCRdb's version includes in-frame clones alone and lacks a portion of them. The sample yields fewer than 40,000 clones, approximately 90% seen once. This material consisted of CD4+ T cells from peripheral blood mononuclear cells, taken in the second trimester of pregnancy. These receptors came from a female donor with multiple sclerosis, enrolled in a pregnancy study.

The chain links TRBV2 to TRBJ2-6; D perhaps matches TRBD2 (5 bases). The germline CDR1 and CDR2 sequences are SNHLY and FYNNEI. The CDR3 loop spans 14 amino acids. V shed 6 bases and J shed 7 bases, with 13 bases lying between them. As DNA, the CDR3 is TGTGCCAGCAGGCGCCGGGATCTAGCCAACGTCCTGACTTTC. Its protein product is CASRRRDLANVLTF.

The V and J genes are TRBV27 and TRBJ2-7; 7 nucleotides match TRBD1. The CDR3 is 15 amino acids. J was trimmed by 0 bases and V by 6 bases; bases with no gene match: 8. CDR1 and CDR2 from the germline V gene are MNHEY and SMNVEV (reference sequence). CDR3 nucleotides: TGTGCCAGCAGCTTACAGGGGCCCTACTCCTACGAGCAGTACTTC. Translating gives CASSLQGPYSYEQYF.

This chain joins TRBV5-1 and TRBJ2-7; 7 positions agree with TRBD2. The CDR3 has 18 residues. Germline V CDR1 and CDR2: SGHRS, YFSETQ. V shed 5 bases, J shed 1 base, and the junction held 18 bases outside the gene matches. CDR3 nucleotides: TGCGCCAGCAGGAAAAGAGGGGACTACCGGGCGGGGTCCTACGAGCAGTACTTC. Its protein product is CASRKRGDYRAGSYEQYF.

The V call is TRBV2, the J call TRBJ2-4; TRBD1 agrees at 10 bases. Germline loops: CDR1 SNHLY, CDR2 FYNNEI. CDR3 length: 17 amino acids. Trimming removed 7 bases from V and 1 base from J; junction bases left unmatched: 10. The DNA for the CDR3 is TGTGCCAGCAAGACAGGGGGCTTGAATGTGGCCAAAAACATTCAGTACTTC. It yields the protein CASKTGGLNVAKNIQYF.

The V call is TRBV6-1, the J call TRBJ1-3; D gene ambiguous. Germline V gene sequence: CDR1 MNHNS, CDR2 SASEGT. V was cut by 2 bases and J by 2 bases, with 13 bases left in between. The CDR3 is 16 residues long. The DNA of the CDR3 is TGTGCCAGCAGTGAATTCACGGTATTGGCTGGAAACACCATATATTTT. Translated, it gives CASSEFTVLAGNTIYF.

V is TRBV19 and J is TRBJ2-5, with TRBD2 identical over 9 bases. The CDR3 runs 17 residues. V was pared by 4 bases and J by 0 bases, with 9 bases of the junction left unmatched. From germline, CDR1 is LNHDA and CDR2 SQIVND (reference sequence). CDR3 sequence (DNA): TGTGCCAGTAGTAATCCAGCGGGGGGACGGTACCAAGAGACCCAGTACTTC. It encodes CASSNPAGGRYQETQYF.

The rearrangement links TRBV5-4 to TRBJ1-4, with TRBD1 as a possible D gene (5 bases). The ends were cut back, 4 bases at V and 0 bases at J, with 13 bases in the middle. There are 16 residues in the CDR3. The germline V gene has CDR1 SGHNT and CDR2 YYREEE (reference sequence). The CDR3 region has the DNA TGTGCCAGCAGCCCGGACCCGGGGGCAACTAATGAAAAACTGTTTTTT. Residues: CASSPDPGATNEKLFF.

The genes are TRBV5-6 and TRBJ2-3, with a possible D match to TRBD1 (5 bases). Germline CDR1 is SGHDT and CDR2 is YYEEEE. Trimming shortened V by 4 bases and J by 2 bases, and 11 bases separated the two germline ends. This CDR3 spans 14 amino acids. CDR3 DNA sequence: TGTGCCAGCAGCCCGGACATGTCCACAGATACGCAGTATTTT. It yields the protein CASSPDMSTDTQYF.

CDR3 DNA: TGTGCCAGCAGCCCCGGGGGACTAGCGGGAGGAAGCAGGGAGCTGTTTTTT. Protein product: CASSPGGLAGGSRELFF. This chain links TRBV5-4 with TRBJ2-2; TRBD2 aligns across 15 bases. Germline V gene data show CDR1 as SGHNT and CDR2 as YYREEE (reference sequence). J gave up 9 bases and V 4 bases, and 10 bases lay outside the gene matches. The CDR3 loop spans 17 amino acids.

The V call is TRBV29-1, the J call TRBJ1-1, with TRBD1 as a possible D gene (5 bases). Trimming shortened V by 7 bases and J by 3 bases, and 18 bases separated the two germline ends. CDR3 length: 14 residues. The germline CDR1 and CDR2 sequences are SQVTM and ANQGSEA. CDR3 bases: TGCAGCGCTACCGGCCCGGGAGGGGACACTGAAGCTTTCTTT. It encodes CSATGPGGDTEAFF.

The rearrangement uses TRBV5-4 and TRBJ2-7, with TRBD2 matching over 7 bases. The CDR3 extends over 14 amino acids. Germline CDR1 and CDR2: SGHNT and YYREEE (reference sequence). Unmatched junction bases numbered 2, after V lost 2 bases and J lost 0 bases. The CDR3 reads CASSLGGSSYEQYF. CDR3 DNA: TGTGCCAGCAGCTTAGGCGGGAGCTCCTACGAGCAGTACTTC. The full variable domain, completed using reference TRBV5-4 and TRBJ2-7, is ETGVTQSPTHLIKTRGQQVTLRCSSQSGHNTVSWYQQALGQGPQFIFQYYREEENGRGNFPPRFSGLQFPNYSSELNVNALELDDSALYLCASSLGGSSYEQYFGPGTRLTVT.